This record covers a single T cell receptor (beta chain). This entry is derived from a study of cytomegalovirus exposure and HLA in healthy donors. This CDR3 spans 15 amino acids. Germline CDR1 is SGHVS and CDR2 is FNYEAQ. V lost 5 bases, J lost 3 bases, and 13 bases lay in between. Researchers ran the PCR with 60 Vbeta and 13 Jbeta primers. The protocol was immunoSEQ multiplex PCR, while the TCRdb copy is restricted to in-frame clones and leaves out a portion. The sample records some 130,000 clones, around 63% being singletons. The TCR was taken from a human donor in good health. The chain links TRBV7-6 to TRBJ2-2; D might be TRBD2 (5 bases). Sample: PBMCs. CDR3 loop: CASSPTREHTGELFF. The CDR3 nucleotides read TGTGCCAGCAGCCCTACACGGGAACACACCGGGGAGCTGTTTTTT. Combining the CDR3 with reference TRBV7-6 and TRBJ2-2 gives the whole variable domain GAGVSQSPRYKVTKRGQDVALRCDPISGHVSLYWYRQALGQGPEFLTYFNYEAQQDKSGLPNDRFSAERPEGSISTLTIQRTEQRDSAMYRCASSPTREHTGELFFGEGSRLTVL.